This passage covers 14 T cell receptor beta chains from one sample sequenced in a study of shared clonotypes between healthy human individuals. The method was immunoSEQ multiplex PCR; TCRdb's version includes in-frame clones alone and lacks a portion of them. This table holds about 2 million clones, approximately 94% found once. Terminally differentiated effector memory CD45RA+ cells were excluded by CCR7 positive selection of CD45RO-negative cells. Source material: naive CD8+ T cells sorted from blood. The receptor source for this set is a man between 18 and 35 years old in good health.

J is TRBJ2-5 and V is TRBV11-2, with D unclear. This CDR3 has 12 amino acids. Germline-derived CDR1 and CDR2 are SGHAT and FQNNGV. The V and J ends lost 6 bases and 5 bases respectively, with 10 bases between them. In DNA form, the CDR3 reads TGTGCCAGCAGTTCAAACGGGGAGACCCAGTACTTC. Its translation: CASSSNGETQYF.

The V gene is TRBV10-3, the J gene TRBJ2-3; 8 bases agree with TRBD2. This CDR3 comprises 17 residues. CDR1 is ENHRY, CDR2 SYGVKD, per germline. Trimming took 3 bases from V and 2 from J; bases not matched to a gene: 10. In DNA, the CDR3 is TGTGCCATCAGTGAACCCGGAGCGGGAGACCTCACAGATACGCAGTATTTT. It is translated as CAISEPGAGDLTDTQYF.

Concerning this clone: At the DNA level, this CDR3 is encoded by other sequences in the same sample as well. The chain couples TRBV9 to TRBJ2-7, with D tentatively TRBD2 (6 bases). Germline CDR1 is SGDLS and CDR2 is YYNGEE. This CDR3 is built from 14 residues. Deletions cut 3 bases from V and 0 bases from J, with 10 bases between. Written as DNA, the CDR3 is TGTGCCAGCAGCGAGGGCGGGACCTCCTACGAGCAGTACTTC. Residues: CASSEGGTSYEQYF. Looking up the rest from reference TRBV9 and TRBJ2-7 gives the full variable domain: DSGVTQTPKHLITATGQRVTLRCSPRSGDLSVYWYQQSLDQGLQFLIQYYNGEERAKGNILERFSAQQFPDLHSELNLSSLELGDSALYFCASSEGGTSYEQYFGPGTRLTVT.

This chain uses TRBV12-5 with TRBJ2-7; 11 nucleotides align to TRBD2. The CDR3 consists of 15 residues. Germline CDR1 LGHNT, CDR2 FRNRAP. V trimming: 7 bases; J trimming: 0 bases; junction bases outside the gene matches: 5. DNA of the CDR3: TGTGCTAGTGTTGACGGGACTAGCGGCTCCTACGAGCAGTACTTC. Its protein product is CASVDGTSGSYEQYF.

This chain links TRBV15 with TRBJ1-2; D possibly corresponds to TRBD1 (6 bases). The germline V gene encodes CDR1 LNHNV and CDR2 YYDKDF (reference sequence). V shed 2 bases and J shed 7 bases, with 23 bases lying between them. The CDR3 is 17 amino acids. The CDR3 here is CATSRPPLQGLRFGYTF. CDR3 nucleotides: TGTGCCACCAGCAGACCCCCTTTACAGGGTCTTCGATTTGGCTACACCTTC.

This clone appeared a single time. This rearrangement joins TRBV11-2 to TRBJ1-3; D call uncertain. Per the germline V gene, CDR1 is SGHAT and CDR2 is FQNNGV. With 1 base removed from V and 10 bases from J, the gap between germline ends came to 8 bases. The CDR3 is 12 amino acids. This CDR3 reads CASSLGPGTIYF. The CDR3 DNA reads TGTGCCAGCAGCTTAGGCCCAGGAACCATATATTTT.

J is TRBJ2-2 and V is TRBV2, with TRBD2 as a possible D gene (6 bases). There are 16 residues in the CDR3. Trimming shortened V by 2 bases and J by 2 bases, and 12 bases separated the two germline ends. Looked up from germline, CDR1 is SNHLY and CDR2 is FYNNEI. CDR3 sequence: CASSERVSGNTGELFF. The CDR3 DNA reads as TGTGCCAGCAGTGAACGGGTTAGCGGAAACACCGGGGAGCTGTTTTTT.

About this clone: The same CDR3 can be traced to other DNA sequences in this sample. The chain uses TRBV19 and TRBJ2-7; TRBD2 agrees at 9 bases. CDR1 LNHDA and CDR2 SQIVND come from the germline V gene (reference sequence). V gave up 6 bases and J gave up 3 bases; unmatched junction bases: 3. This CDR3 has 13 amino acids. CDR3 DNA sequence: TGTGCCAGTAGCCTACTAGCGGGCTACGAGCAGTACTTC. Translating gives CASSLLAGYEQYF. Filled out from reference TRBV19 and TRBJ2-7, the complete variable domain reads DGGITQSPKYLFRKEGQNVTLSCEQNLNHDAMYWYRQDPGQGLRLIYYSQIVNDFQKGDIAEGYSVSREKKESFPLTVTSAQKNPTAFYLCASSLLAGYEQYFGPGTRLTVT.

On this clone: Other DNA sequences of this sample code for an identical CDR3. The chain has TRBV5-4 and TRBJ2-2; D not resolved. Germline V lookup: CDR1 SGHNT, CDR2 YYREEE (reference sequence). The V end was cut by 0 bases, the J end by 7 bases, with 7 bases between. The CDR3 sequence is 13 residues long. The CDR3 loop is CASSLVLGGELFF. As DNA, the CDR3 is TGTGCCAGCAGCTTGGTTTTGGGCGGGGAGCTGTTTTTT.

The chain is built from TRBV5-1 and TRBJ1-1, with TRBD1 matching 7 bases. There are 14 residues in the CDR3. The germline V gene has CDR1 SGHRS and CDR2 YFSETQ. V lost 5 bases, J lost 1 base, and 5 bases stayed unmatched. The CDR3 coding sequence is TGCGCCAGCAGAGTGAGACAGGGGAACACTGAAGCTTTCTTT. It codes for CASRVRQGNTEAFF.

V and J are TRBV7-8 and TRBJ2-2, with D possibly TRBD1 on 6 matching bases. V lost 5 bases to trimming and J lost 0 bases, with 16 bases between them. Germline V gene sequence: CDR1 SGHVS, CDR2 FQNEAQ. The CDR3 runs 17 residues. The CDR3: CASSTPRRTANTGELFF. The CDR3 region has the DNA TGTGCCAGCAGCACTCCGCGGCGGACAGCGAACACCGGGGAGCTGTTTTTT.

The V gene is TRBV11-2, the J gene TRBJ2-7; D is uncertain. Germline V gene data show CDR1 as SGHAT and CDR2 as FQNNGV. The CDR3 is made up of 16 amino acids. The V end lost 6 bases, the J end lost 2 bases, and 20 bases lay between the germline ends. The CDR3 bases are TGTGCCAGCAGTCTCCTTCGGAATGGTTTCGCCTACGAGCAGTACTTC. Translated: CASSLLRNGFAYEQYF.

The chain joins TRBV7-6 to TRBJ2-2; 9 bases match TRBD2. Losses at the gene ends were 5 bases for V and 6 bases for J; bases not matched to a gene: 16. Germline assignment: CDR1 SGHVS and CDR2 FNYEAQ. The CDR3 loop spans 18 amino acids. The CDR3 sequence: CASSIPEGAGGPPGELFF. The CDR3 nucleotides are TGTGCCAGCAGCATCCCCGAGGGGGCGGGAGGGCCGCCCGGGGAGCTGTTTTTT. Looking up the rest from reference TRBV7-6 and TRBJ2-2 gives the full variable domain: GAGVSQSPRYKVTKRGQDVALRCDPISGHVSLYWYRQALGQGPEFLTYFNYEAQQDKSGLPNDRFSAERPEGSISTLTIQRTEQRDSAMYRCASSIPEGAGGPPGELFFGEGSRLTVL.

This rearrangement joins TRBV13 to TRBJ1-2; possible D gene TRBD1, 6 bases. This CDR3 has 16 residues. In germline, CDR1 is PRHDT, CDR2 FYEKMQ (reference sequence). V gave up 0 bases and J gave up 3 bases, with 14 bases separating them. The CDR3 spells CASSLGGTSEDYGYTF. CDR3 bases: TGTGCCAGCAGCTTAGGGGGGACATCAGAAGACTATGGCTACACCTTC.